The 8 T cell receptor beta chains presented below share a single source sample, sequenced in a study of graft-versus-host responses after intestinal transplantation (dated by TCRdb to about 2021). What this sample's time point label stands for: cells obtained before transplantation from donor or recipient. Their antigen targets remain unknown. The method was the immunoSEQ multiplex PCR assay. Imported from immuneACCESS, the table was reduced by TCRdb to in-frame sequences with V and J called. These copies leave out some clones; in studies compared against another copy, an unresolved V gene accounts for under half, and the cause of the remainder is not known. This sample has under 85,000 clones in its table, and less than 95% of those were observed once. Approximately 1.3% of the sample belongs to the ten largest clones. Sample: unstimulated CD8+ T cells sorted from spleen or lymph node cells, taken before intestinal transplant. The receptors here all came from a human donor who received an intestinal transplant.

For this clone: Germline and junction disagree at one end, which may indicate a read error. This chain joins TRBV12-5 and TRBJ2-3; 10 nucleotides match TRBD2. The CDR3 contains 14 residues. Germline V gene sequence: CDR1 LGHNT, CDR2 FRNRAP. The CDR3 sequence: CASVLLAGADTQYF. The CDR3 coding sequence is TGTGCTAGTGTTTTGCTAGCGGGGGCAGATACGCAGTATTTT.

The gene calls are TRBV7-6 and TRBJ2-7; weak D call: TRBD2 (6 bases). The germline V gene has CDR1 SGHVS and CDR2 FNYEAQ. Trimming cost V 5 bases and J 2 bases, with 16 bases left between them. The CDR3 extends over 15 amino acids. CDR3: CASSPDSGGTYEQYF. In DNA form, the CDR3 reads TGTGCCAGCAGCCCTGACTCCGGGGGAACCTACGAGCAGTACTTC.

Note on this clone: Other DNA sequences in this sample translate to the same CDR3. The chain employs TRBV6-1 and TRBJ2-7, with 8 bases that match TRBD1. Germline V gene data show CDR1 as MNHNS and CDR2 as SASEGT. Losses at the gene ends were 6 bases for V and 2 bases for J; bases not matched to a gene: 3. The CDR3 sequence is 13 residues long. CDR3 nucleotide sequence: TGTGCCAGCAGGCGGGACAGGACCTACGAGCAGTACTTC. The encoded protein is CASRRDRTYEQYF.

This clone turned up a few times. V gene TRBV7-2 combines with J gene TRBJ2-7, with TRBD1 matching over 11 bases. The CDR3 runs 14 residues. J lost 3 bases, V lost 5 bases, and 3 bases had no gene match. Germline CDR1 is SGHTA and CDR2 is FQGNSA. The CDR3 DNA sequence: TGTGCCAGCAGCGCCGGGACAGGGGGCTACGAGCAGTACTTC. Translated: CASSAGTGGYEQYF.

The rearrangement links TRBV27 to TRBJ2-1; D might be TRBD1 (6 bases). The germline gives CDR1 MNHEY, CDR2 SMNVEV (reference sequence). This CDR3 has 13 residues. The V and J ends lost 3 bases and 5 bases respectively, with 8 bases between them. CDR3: CASSLGANNEQFF. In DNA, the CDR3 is TGTGCCAGCAGTTTGGGGGCCAACAATGAGCAGTTCTTC.

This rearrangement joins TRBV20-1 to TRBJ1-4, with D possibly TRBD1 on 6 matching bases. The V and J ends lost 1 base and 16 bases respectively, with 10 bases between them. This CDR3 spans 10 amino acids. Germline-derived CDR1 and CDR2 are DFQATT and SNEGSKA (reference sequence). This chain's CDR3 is CSARAGQEFF. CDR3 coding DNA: TGCAGTGCTAGAGCGGGACAAGAGTTTTTT.

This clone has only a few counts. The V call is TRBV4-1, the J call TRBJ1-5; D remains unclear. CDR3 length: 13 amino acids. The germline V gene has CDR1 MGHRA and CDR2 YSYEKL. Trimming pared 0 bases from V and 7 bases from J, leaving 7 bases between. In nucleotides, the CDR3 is TGCGCCAGCAGCCAAGATAGAGCCCAGCCCCAGCATTTT. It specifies CASSQDRAQPQHF.

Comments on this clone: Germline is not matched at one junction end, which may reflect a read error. The CDR3 spells CAGSQFVSYGYTF. The CDR3, as DNA: TGTGCCGGCAGCCAGTTTGTCAGCTATGGCTACACCTTC. This chain connects TRBV25-1 to TRBJ1-2, with D uncertain. Germline loops: CDR1 MGHDK, CDR2 SYGVNS. The CDR3 has 13 amino acids.